The TCR beta chain under discussion was sequenced for a study of PD-1 blockade in classical Hodgkin lymphoma. General study points: When set against healthy donors, newly diagnosed patients were reported to show lower baseline TCR diversity. Partial responders and progressors had significantly lower baseline TCR diversity.

Assay: immunoSEQ multiplex PCR; the TCRdb copy retains only in-frame clones and omits some. Here the sample spans just over 25,000 clones, approximately 90% being singletons. Remarks on this clone: Its cognate antigen is unknown.

Relapses following autologous stem cell transplantation were seen in all patients, with brentuximab vedotin exposure varying. The V and J ends lost 4 bases and 0 bases respectively, with 14 bases between them. Germline V gene lookup returns CDR1 SGHRS and CDR2 YFSETQ. The CDR3 consists of 17 residues. The sequenced sample was peripheral blood mononuclear cells (PBMCs), obtained at baseline. This sequence joins TRBV5-1 and TRBJ2-6; D is possibly TRBD1 (6 bases). This receptor was taken from a human donor with classical Hodgkin lymphoma. CDR3 amino acids: CASSPMDSFSGANVLTF. CDR3 sequence (DNA): TGCGCCAGCAGCCCAATGGACAGCTTCTCTGGGGCCAACGTCCTGACTTTC.